These 7 T cell receptor beta chains originate from one sample sequenced in a study of blood T cell repertoires in COVID-19 (dated by TCRdb to 2019 to 2021). Libraries were made using the immunoSEQ multiplex PCR assay. TCRdb took over this immuneACCESS table, retaining in-frame rearrangements with V and J assigned. Such tables are incomplete; in checked studies, under half of the missing clones stem from an unresolved V gene, and the remainder is unexplained. A total of some 250,000 clones appear in this sample, roughly four fifths of them only once. Of the sample, about 1.9% falls within the top ten clones. Material for sequencing was peripheral blood. The source is a man aged 30-40 years who had recovered from COVID-19.

The chain couples TRBV5-1 to TRBJ2-3, with D possibly matching TRBD1 (6 bases). This CDR3 is 15 amino acids long. CDR1 and CDR2 (germline): SGHRS, YFSETQ. V was shortened by 2 bases and J by 6 bases, with 16 bases between the two germline ends. The chain's CDR3 is CASSLDGGESDTQYF. CDR3 nucleotide sequence: TGCGCCAGCAGCTTAGATGGGGGCGAATCTGATACGCAGTATTTT.

The chain joins TRBV29-1 to TRBJ2-3, with 7 bases that match TRBD2. Trimming cost V 7 bases and J 0 bases; bases outside gene matches: 4. The CDR3 spans 13 residues. CDR1 is SQVTM and CDR2 is ANQGSEA in the germline V gene. DNA of the CDR3: TGCAGCGCTAGCGGCCGAAGCACAGATACGCAGTATTTT. It is translated as CSASGRSTDTQYF.

The chain combines TRBV24-1 with TRBJ2-1, with TRBD2 matching over 11 bases. CDR3 length: 17 residues. The germline gives CDR1 KGHDR, CDR2 SFDVKD. V lost 4 bases, J lost 8 bases, and 12 bases stayed unmatched. The CDR3 DNA reads as TGTGCCACCAGTGACCCCAGGGTTAGCGGGGGGGCGGATGAGCAGTTCTTC. Its translation: CATSDPRVSGGADEQFF.

V and J are TRBV20-1 and TRBJ1-2; no firm D call. The CDR3 has 13 amino acids. The V end was cut by 3 bases, the J end by 6 bases, with 14 bases between. Germline V gives CDR1 DFQATT, CDR2 SNEGSKA (reference sequence). DNA of the CDR3: TGCAGTGCTAGTTTCCGGGAAATCAATGGCTACACCTTC. Protein sequence: CSASFREINGYTF.

This clone was detected a few times. The chain combines TRBV5-5 with TRBJ2-7; TRBD1 aligns across 11 bases. The germline V gene encodes CDR1 SGHKS and CDR2 YYEKEE (reference sequence). V gave up 3 bases and J gave up 2 bases; unmatched junction bases: 4. The CDR3 runs to 15 residues. In DNA, the CDR3 is TGTGCCAGCAGCTCGGGACAGGGGGTTGCCTACGAGCAGTACGTC. This encodes CASSSGQGVAYEQYV.

This sequence joins TRBV2 and TRBJ1-3; 7 nucleotides match TRBD1. Germline V gene lookup returns CDR1 SNHLY and CDR2 FYNNEI. J lost 3 bases, V lost 6 bases, and 5 bases had no gene match. The CDR3 is 14 amino acids. CDR3 in amino acids: CASSRGQNGNTIYF. The CDR3 DNA reads as TGTGCCAGCAGCCGGGGACAGAATGGAAACACCATATATTTT.

The rearrangement uses TRBV28 and TRBJ1-1; TRBD1 aligns across 7 bases. The CDR3 consists of 15 residues. V shed 4 bases, J shed 1 base, and the junction held 6 bases outside the gene matches. Per germline, CDR1 MDHEN and CDR2 SYDVKM. This CDR3 reads CASSSGGYGNTEAFF. Written as DNA, the CDR3 is TGTGCCAGCAGTTCAGGGGGATACGGGAACACTGAAGCTTTCTTT.